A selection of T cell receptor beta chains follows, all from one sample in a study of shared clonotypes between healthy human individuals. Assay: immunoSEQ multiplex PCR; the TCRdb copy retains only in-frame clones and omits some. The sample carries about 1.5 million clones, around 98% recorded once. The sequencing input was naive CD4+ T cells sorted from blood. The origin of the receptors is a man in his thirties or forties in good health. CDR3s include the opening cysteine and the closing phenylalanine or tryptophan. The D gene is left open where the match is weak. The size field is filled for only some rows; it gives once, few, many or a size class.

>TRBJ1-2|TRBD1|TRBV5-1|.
TGCGCCAGCAGCCGCGATCGGACAGGGTATGGCTACACCTTC
CASSRDRTGYGYTF
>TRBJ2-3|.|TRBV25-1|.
TGTGCCAGCAGTGACCATGGAGGCGGGAAGGTGTCAGATACGCAGTATTTT
CASSDHGGGKVSDTQYF
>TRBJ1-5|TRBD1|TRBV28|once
TGTGCCAGCAGACGACTGACAGGGAGGAATCAGCCCCAGCATTTT
CASRRLTGRNQPQHF
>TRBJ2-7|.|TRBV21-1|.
TGTGCCAGCACCCACCGGGGCTGCCGAGATTGTGACGAGCAGTACTTC
CASTHRGCRDCDEQYF
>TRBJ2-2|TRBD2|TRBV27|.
TGTGCCAGCAGCCGTTTGGGACTAGCGGGAACCGGGGAGCTGTTTTTT
CASSRLGLAGTGELFF
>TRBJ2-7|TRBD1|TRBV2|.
TGTGCCAGCAGATCCGGGACAGGATCTTTGGGGGAGCAGTACTTC
CASRSGTGSLGEQYF
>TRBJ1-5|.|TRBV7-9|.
TGTGCCAGCAGCTTAAGTGATAGCAATCAGCCCCAGCATTTT
CASSLSDSNQPQHF
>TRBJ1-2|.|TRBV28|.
TGTGCCAGCAGGGACGTGGCGAAAAATGGCTACACCTTC
CASRDVAKNGYTF
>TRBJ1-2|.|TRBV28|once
TGTGCCAGCAGTCCAACCGTCCCGGGTGACTATGGCTACACCTTC
CASSPTVPGDYGYTF
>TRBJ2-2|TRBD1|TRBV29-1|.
TGCAGCGTTAGCCGGGACAGGGTGGTCGGGGAGCTGTTTTTT
CSVSRDRVVGELFF
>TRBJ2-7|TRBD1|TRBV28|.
TGTGCCAGCAGTCACACACCCACGGACAGGTTCCACTACGAGCAGTACTTC
CASSHTPTDRFHYEQYF
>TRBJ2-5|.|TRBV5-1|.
TGCGCCAGCAGCTTGGATCCCTTCCAAGAGACCCAGTACTTC
CASSLDPFQETQYF
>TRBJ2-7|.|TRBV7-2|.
TGTGCCAGCAGCCCACCAATGAGGTTCTACGAGCAGTACTTC
CASSPPMRFYEQYF
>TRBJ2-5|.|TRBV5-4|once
TGTGCCAGCAGCTTGGAGCCGCTACGAGGGACCCAGTACTTC
CASSLEPLRGTQYF
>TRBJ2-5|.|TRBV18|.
TGTGCCAGCTCACCAGGGGCTGAGGAGACCCAGTACTTC
CASSPGAEETQYF
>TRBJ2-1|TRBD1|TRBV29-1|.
TGCAGCGTTGTGTCGACAGGGTGGAATGAGCAGTTCTTC
CSVVSTGWNEQFF
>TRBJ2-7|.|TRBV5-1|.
TGCGCCAGCAGCCTCAGGGGCTCGGGGTACGAGCAGTACTTC
CASSLRGSGYEQYF
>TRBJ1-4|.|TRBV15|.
TGTGCCACCAGCAGAGGAGGATTGACTAATGAAAAACTGTTTTTT
CATSRGGLTNEKLFF
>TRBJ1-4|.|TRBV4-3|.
TGCGCCAGCAGCCAAGATCTTAGGGGATCCAAACTGTTTTTT
CASSQDLRGSKLFF
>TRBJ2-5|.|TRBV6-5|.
TGTGCCAGCGTCCGGGACCCCACCCAAGAGACCCAGTACTTC
CASVRDPTQETQYF
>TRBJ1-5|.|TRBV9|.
TGTGCCAGCAGCGTAGGGGGCCGCAATCAGCCCCAGCATTTT
CASSVGGRNQPQHF
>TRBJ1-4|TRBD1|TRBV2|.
TGTGCCAGCTCCGGGACAGGGGTCGAAAAACTGTTTTTT
CASSGTGVEKLFF
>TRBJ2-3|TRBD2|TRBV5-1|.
TGCGCCAGCAGCTTGGTTGCTAGCGGGAGTTCATTGAGCACAGATACGCAGTATTTT
CASSLVASGSSLSTDTQYF
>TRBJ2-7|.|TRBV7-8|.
TGTGCCAGCAGCTCATTAGAGGGGTGGGAGCAGTACTTC
CASSSLEGWEQYF
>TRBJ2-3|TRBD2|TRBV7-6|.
TGTGCCAGCAGCCCGCTAGCGGGAGGCCCAGATACGCAGTATTTT
CASSPLAGGPDTQYF
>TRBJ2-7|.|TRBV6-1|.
TGTGCCAGCAGTACTAGGAGCTCCTACGAGCAGTACTTC
CASSTRSSYEQYF
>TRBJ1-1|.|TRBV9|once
TGTGCCAGCAGCGTGACTGAGAACACTGAAGCTTTCTTT
CASSVTENTEAFF
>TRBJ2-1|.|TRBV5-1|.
TGCGCCAGCAGCCCCGGCGGCGGCTCCTACAATGAGCAGTTCTTC
CASSPGGGSYNEQFF
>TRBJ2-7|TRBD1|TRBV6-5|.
TGTGCCAGCAGGGACAGGGGCGAGGGGACCTGCGAGCAGTACTTC
CASRDRGEGTCEQYF
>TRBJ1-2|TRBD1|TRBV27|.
TGTGCCAGCAGTAGGACAGGGGGGAGTTTTACGGGCTACACCTTC
CASSRTGGSFTGYTF
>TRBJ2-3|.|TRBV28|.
TGTGCCAGCAGTTCCCCCCCCCGGGAAGATACGCAGTATTTT
CASSSPPREDTQYF
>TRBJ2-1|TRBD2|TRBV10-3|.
TGTGCCATCATGGCTAGCGGCTACAATGAGCAGTTCTTC
CAIMASGYNEQFF
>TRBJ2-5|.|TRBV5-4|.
TGTGCCAGCAGCCCAGGACCAAAAGAGACCCAGTACTTC
CASSPGPKETQYF
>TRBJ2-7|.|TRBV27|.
TGTGCCAGCAGTGATTACAGGGCGGTTGGGGTCTACGAGCAGTACTTC
CASSDYRAVGVYEQYF
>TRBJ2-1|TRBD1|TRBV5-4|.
TGTGCCAGCAGCCTCGGACAGGTGCAGTTCTTC
CASSLGQVQFF
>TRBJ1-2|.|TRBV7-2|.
TGTGCCAGCAGCTTAGATAGGGGTGGCTACACCTTC
CASSLDRGGYTF
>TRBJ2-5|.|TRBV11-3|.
TGTGCCAGCAGCTTGGGCAGGGGAACTCAAGAGACCCAGTACTTC
CASSLGRGTQETQYF
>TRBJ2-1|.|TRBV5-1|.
TGCGCCAGCAGCCCTCAGGGAAATGAGCAGTTCTTC
CASSPQGNEQFF
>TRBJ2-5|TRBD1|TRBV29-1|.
TGCAGCGTTACTCTAACCGGGACAGGGACCCAAGAGACCCAGTACTTC
CSVTLTGTGTQETQYF
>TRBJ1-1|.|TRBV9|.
TGTGCCAGCAGCGTATCACCCCGGGGGTTGATTGAAGCTTTCTTT
CASSVSPRGLIEAFF
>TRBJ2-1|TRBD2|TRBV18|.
TGTGCCAGCTCACCACTAGGACTAGCGGGAGGCAATGAGCAGTTCTTC
CASSPLGLAGGNEQFF
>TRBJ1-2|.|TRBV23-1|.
TGCGCCAGCAGTCGCCGGGGCGAATATTCTAACTATGGCTACACCTTC
CASSRRGEYSNYGYTF
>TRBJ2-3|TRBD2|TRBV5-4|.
TGTGCCAGTAGCCGGGCCGGGACTAGGGGCACAGATACGCAGTATTTT
CASSRAGTRGTDTQYF
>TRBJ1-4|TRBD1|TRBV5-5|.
TGTGCCAGCAGCGACCGGGACAGGGTCGGGACTAATGAAAAACTGTTTTTT
CASSDRDRVGTNEKLFF
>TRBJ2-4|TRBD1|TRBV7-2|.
TGTGCCAGCAGCTTCCAGGGACAGGTTAAGAGCATTCAGTACTTC
CASSFQGQVKSIQYF
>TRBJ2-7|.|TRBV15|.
TGTGCCACACGGGGCAGCGGCTACGAGCAGTACTTC
CATRGSGYEQYF
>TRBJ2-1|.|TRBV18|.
TGTGCCAGCTCACCAGACTGGAATGAGCAGTTCTTC
CASSPDWNEQFF
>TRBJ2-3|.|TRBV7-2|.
TGTGCCAGCAGCCGAACCGGACTGGACACAGATACGCAGTATTTT
CASSRTGLDTDTQYF
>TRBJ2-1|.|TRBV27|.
TGTGCCAGCAGTTTATTTGGACAGCCTATAAATGAGCAGTTCTTC
CASSLFGQPINEQFF
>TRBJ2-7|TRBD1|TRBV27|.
TGTGCCAGCAGTCCAACGGGACAGGGGCTTCCCTACGAGCAGTACTTC
CASSPTGQGLPYEQYF
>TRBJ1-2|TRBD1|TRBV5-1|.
TGCGCCAGCAGCTTGGTGGGGGACAGTGACTATGGCTACACCTTC
CASSLVGDSDYGYTF
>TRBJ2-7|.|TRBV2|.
TGTGCCAGCGCGGGGAGCTCCTACGAGCAGTACTTC
CASAGSSYEQYF